What follows describes a single TCR beta chain. This entry belongs to a study of patients and donors after allogeneic stem cell transplantation. V was clipped by 3 bases and J by 1 base, with 6 bases between them. Germline V gene data show CDR1 as DFQATT and CDR2 as SNEGSKA (reference sequence). The CDR3 runs 13 residues. MiXCR, run by TCRdb on the RT-PCR reads, gives a single entry per CDR3 protein. The top ten hold 76% of the sample, which has 30,000 to 40,000 distinct CDR3 sequences, roughly 38% seen once. The chain is built from TRBV20-1 and TRBJ2-2; D call uncertain. Sequencing used blood, either unsorted or a sorted T cell fraction (not recorded which). The sequence was obtained from a human donor who was either an allogeneic HSCT recipient or a stem cell or donor lymphocyte infusion donor (not recorded which). It is not recorded whose cells these are; they may come from a transplant donor. CDR3 coding DNA: TGCAGTGCTAGGATCCTGAACACCGGGGAGCTGTTTTTT. Encoded protein: CSARILNTGELFF.